The 16 T cell receptor beta chains listed next were all sequenced from one sample in a study of shared clonotypes between healthy human individuals. Naive CD8 cells lacked CD45RO, underwent positive selection for CCR7 and left out terminally differentiated effector memory CD45RA+ cells. Sequenced by immunoSEQ multiplex PCR; TCRdb stores in-frame clones only, minus some. The data show around 2,000,000 clones, over 85% seen once. Sequences were obtained from naive CD8+ T cells sorted from blood. These TCRs come from a man in his late teens or twenties in good health.

The V gene is TRBV13, the J gene TRBJ2-2; no definite D call. Germline CDR1 reads PRHDT; CDR2 reads FYEKMQ (reference sequence). Trimming stripped 0 bases from V and 9 bases from J, with 5 bases between. CDR3 length equals 12 residues. CDR3 coding DNA: TGTGCCAGCAGCTTAGGCCTGAGGGAGCTGTTTTTT. Protein product: CASSLGLRELFF.

The chain uses TRBV5-6 and TRBJ1-2, with 7 bases lining up with TRBD1. From germline, CDR1 is SGHDT and CDR2 YYEEEE. The CDR3 is made up of 18 amino acids. The J segment lost 3 bases and the V segment lost 0 bases, leaving 14 bases of the junction unmatched. The CDR3 spells CASSLAARDSRGYYGYTF. In nucleotides, the CDR3 is TGTGCCAGCAGCTTGGCCGCCAGGGACAGCCGGGGCTACTATGGCTACACCTTC.

Note on this clone: Other DNA sequences from this sample encode an identical CDR3 as well. This chain links TRBV9 with TRBJ2-3; D call uncertain. CDR3 size: 15 residues. V lost 0 bases, J lost 2 bases, and 10 bases lay in between. The germline gives CDR1 SGDLS, CDR2 YYNGEE. CDR3 protein: CASSVGVDSTDTQYF. CDR3 sequence (DNA): TGTGCCAGCAGCGTAGGGGTAGACTCCACAGATACGCAGTATTTT.

V usage is TRBV28 and J usage is TRBJ1-6; the D gene is possibly TRBD1 (6 bases). The CDR3 has 14 amino acids. V lost 6 bases and J 11 bases, leaving 17 bases between the germline ends. Per the germline V gene, CDR1 is MDHEN and CDR2 is SYDVKM. This chain's CDR3 is CASRALPGVPPLHF. The CDR3 DNA follows: TGTGCCAGCAGAGCTTTGCCAGGGGTTCCACCCCTCCACTTT.

On this clone itself: This specimen includes other DNA sequences encoding the same CDR3. The chain carries TRBV7-9 and TRBJ1-2, with D possibly being TRBD1 (6 bases). Trimming shortened V by 5 bases and J by 7 bases, and 11 bases separated the two germline ends. The CDR3 spans 12 residues. The V gene's germline CDR1 is SEHNR and CDR2 FQNEAQ (reference sequence). CDR3 protein: CASSPTGFGYTF. The CDR3 coding sequence is TGTGCCAGCAGCCCGACAGGCTTTGGCTACACCTTC.

The V call is TRBV29-1, the J call TRBJ1-2; 8 bases are a match to TRBD1. V dropped 6 bases and J dropped 7; count of bases not matched to a gene: 7. The CDR3 has 12 amino acids. Germline V gene sequence: CDR1 SQVTM, CDR2 ANQGSEA. In nucleotides, the CDR3 is TGCAGCGTCTGGACAGGGATCGGTGGCTACACCTTC. It codes for CSVWTGIGGYTF.

The chain employs TRBV6-6 and TRBJ1-5, with a weak D call TRBD1 (5 bases). The V end lost 7 bases, the J end lost 1 base, and 11 bases lay between the germline ends. The germline V gene encodes CDR1 MNHNY and CDR2 SVGAGI (reference sequence). The CDR3 consists of 14 residues. This CDR3 reads CASTRGESNQPQHF. CDR3 in DNA: TGTGCCAGCACGAGAGGGGAAAGCAATCAGCCCCAGCATTTT.

V and J are TRBV19 and TRBJ2-3; D not resolved. The CDR3 spans 15 residues. CDR1 and CDR2 from the germline V gene are LNHDA and SQIVND (reference sequence). Between the trimmed V and J ends, which lost 5 bases and 6 bases, there was a span of 18 bases. CDR3 in amino acids: CASSPLTTLRDTQYF. In DNA form, the CDR3 reads TGTGCCAGTAGTCCTTTGACAACACTTCGGGATACGCAGTATTTT.

The V and J genes are TRBV4-1 and TRBJ2-3, with a weak D call TRBD2 (6 bases). The CDR3 spans 15 residues. Germline values: CDR1 MGHRA, CDR2 YSYEKL. V shed 0 bases and J shed 6 bases, with 13 bases lying between them. In nucleotides, the CDR3 is TGCGCCAGCAGCCAAGATCCGGGGGTATGGGATACGCAGTATTTT. It is translated as CASSQDPGVWDTQYF.

V usage is TRBV13 and J usage is TRBJ2-5; 8 bases fit TRBD1. The CDR3 has 15 residues. Germline V gene lookup returns CDR1 PRHDT and CDR2 FYEKMQ (reference sequence). V trimming: 2 bases; J trimming: 5 bases; junction bases outside the gene matches: 7. The CDR3 here is CASSLFAGGVETQYF. For the CDR3, the DNA is TGTGCCAGCAGCTTATTCGCAGGGGGCGTTGAGACCCAGTACTTC.

This CDR3 reads CASSGGTEPYGYTF. In DNA form, the CDR3 reads TGTGCCAGCAGCGGTGGGACAGAACCCTATGGCTACACCTTC. The V gene is TRBV21-1, the J gene TRBJ1-2; the table names TRBD1, a call not compared with the DNA. TRBV21-1 is tagged as a pseudogene. The CDR3 spans 14 residues.

The rearrangement links TRBV9 to TRBJ2-7, with TRBD2 as a possible D gene (6 bases). Germline V gene sequence: CDR1 SGDLS, CDR2 YYNGEE. This CDR3 region has 15 residues. V lost 3 bases and J lost 4, with 17 bases in between. CDR3 region: CASSGSSGRNYEQYF. The CDR3 bases are TGTGCCAGCAGCGGTAGCAGTGGGAGGAATTACGAGCAGTACTTC.

The chain recombines TRBV21-1 with TRBJ2-7. TRBV21-1 is shown as a pseudogene. This CDR3 region has 13 residues. DNA of the CDR3: TGTGCCAGCAGCATTGAGGGGAACTACGAGCAGTACTTC. This codes for CASSIEGNYEQYF.

V gene TRBV27 combines with J gene TRBJ1-2; D gene ambiguous. The V gene lost 6 bases and the J gene lost 8 bases, with 16 bases spanning the gap. Germline V gene lookup returns CDR1 MNHEY and CDR2 SMNVEV (reference sequence). The CDR3 sequence is 13 residues long. The CDR3 loop reads CASREIGNPGYTF. CDR3 sequence (DNA): TGTGCCAGCAGGGAAATCGGGAATCCCGGCTACACCTTC.

Of note for this clone: Other nucleotide sequences from this sample produce the same CDR3. The V call is TRBV7-2, the J call TRBJ2-1; D perhaps matches TRBD1 (5 bases). CDR1 is SGHTA and CDR2 is FQGNSA in the germline V gene. CDR3 length: 13 amino acids. Trimming removed 5 bases from V and 3 bases from J, with 8 bases in between. This CDR3 reads CASSQGYYNEQFF. CDR3 bases: TGTGCCAGCAGCCAGGGTTACTACAATGAGCAGTTCTTC.

The J gene is TRBJ2-7, the V gene TRBV11-2; 15 bases align to TRBD2. Germline V gives CDR1 SGHAT, CDR2 FQNNGV. The CDR3 contains 17 residues. Trimming cost V 2 bases and J 3 bases; bases outside gene matches: 5. The CDR3 nucleotides read TGTGCCAGCAGCTTAACGGGACTAGCGGGAGGCTTCTACGAGCAGTACTTC. Protein sequence: CASSLTGLAGGFYEQYF.